These T cell receptor beta chains were read from a single sample in a study of post-analysis software for immune sequencing data. MiXCR, run by TCRdb on the PCR reads, gives a single entry per CDR3 protein. Of roughly 620,000 distinct CDR3 sequences listed, about 40% are singletons. The sequencing input was blood. Every receptor here comes from a girl aged 5-17 years with multiple sclerosis. CDR3s include the opening cysteine and the closing phenylalanine or tryptophan. The D gene is left open where the match is weak. Some rows mark clone size as missing; the rest say once, few, many or name a class of expanded clone.

V,size,J,D,CDR3,DNA
TRBV20-1,-,TRBJ2-1,TRBD2,CSARDSGGRAYNEQFF,TGCAGTGCTAGAGATTCGGGCGGGAGGGCCTACAATGAGCAGTTCTTC
TRBV4-1,few,TRBJ1-4,-,CASSPRGVVSEKLFF,TGCGCCAGCAGCCCGCGGGGGGTCGTAAGCGAAAAACTGTTTTTT
TRBV4-2,once,TRBJ2-7,TRBD1,CASSSRPGGYEQYF,TGTGCCAGCAGCTCAAGGCCAGGGGGCTACGAGCAGTACTTC
TRBV6-5,-,TRBJ2-3,TRBD2,CASRPGLAGVGDTQYF,TGTGCCAGCAGACCCGGACTAGCGGGAGTAGGAGATACGCAGTATTTT
TRBV3-1,-,TRBJ2-7,TRBD2,CASSQQKTSGRYGEQYF,TGTGCCAGCAGCCAACAAAAGACTAGCGGGAGATACGGCGAGCAGTACTTC
TRBV4-1,-,TRBJ1-5,-,CASSPPLSQPQHF,TGCGCCAGCAGCCCCCCGCTATCTCAGCCCCAGCATTTT
TRBV3-1,-,TRBJ2-7,TRBD1,CASSLSGDRASYEQYF,TGTGCCAGCAGCCTTTCTGGGGACAGGGCCTCCTACGAGCAGTACTTC
TRBV9,-,TRBJ2-7,-,CASSVENSAYEQYF,TGTGCCAGCAGCGTAGAAAACAGCGCCTACGAGCAGTACTTC
TRBV9,-,TRBJ2-6,TRBD2,CASSVDTSGPLPRRANVLTF,TGTGCCAGCAGCGTAGATACTAGCGGGCCCCTCCCCCGTAGGGCCAACGTCCTGACTTTC
TRBV20-1,-,TRBJ2-5,TRBD1,CSARQGAIETQYF,TGCAGTGCTAGGCAGGGGGCTATAGAGACCCAGTACTTC
TRBV12-3/TRBV12-4,once,TRBJ2-1,-,CASSSGFRDEQFF,TGTGCCAGCAGTTCGGGGTTTAGGGATGAGCAGTTCTTC
TRBV24-1,-,TRBJ1-5,-,CATSDQRASVWQPQHF,TGTGCCACCAGTGACCAACGGGCGTCCGTCTGGCAGCCCCAGCATTTT
TRBV20-1,-,TRBJ2-7,TRBD2,CSASPTSGPYEQYF,TGCAGTGCCTCACCAACTAGCGGCCCCTACGAGCAGTACTTC
TRBV6-5,-,TRBJ2-2,-,CASLDAVGELFF,TGTGCCAGCCTGGACGCAGTCGGGGAGCTGTTTTTT
TRBV20-1,few,TRBJ1-5,-,CSARGGAGKGNQPQHF,TGCAGTGCTAGAGGGGGAGCAGGGAAGGGGAATCAGCCCCAGCATTTT
TRBV5-5,many,TRBJ2-1,-,CASSFNTDEQFF,TGTGCCAGCAGCTTTAACACCGATGAGCAGTTCTTC
TRBV7-9,-,TRBJ2-3,-,CASSDWLADTQYF,TGTGCCAGCAGCGACTGGTTAGCAGATACGCAGTATTTT
TRBV6-5,once,TRBJ2-7,TRBD1,CASSYVSGQSYEQYF,TGTGCCAGCAGTTATGTCTCGGGACAGTCCTACGAGCAGTACTTC
TRBV6-5,-,TRBJ2-1,-,CASLSLGYNEQFF,TGTGCCAGCCTAAGTTTGGGCTACAATGAGCAGTTCTTC
TRBV6-2/TRBV6-3,-,TRBJ1-5,-,CASSFAGTGGNQPQHF,TGTGCCAGCAGTTTTGCAGGGACTGGGGGCAATCAGCCCCAGCATTTT
TRBV12-3/TRBV12-4,many,TRBJ2-7,-,CASSFGGTYEQYF,TGTGCCAGCAGTTTTGGCGGAACCTACGAGCAGTACTTC
TRBV12-3/TRBV12-4,-,TRBJ2-7,-,CATTYEQYF,TGTGCCACGACCTACGAGCAGTACTTC
TRBV7-3,-,TRBJ2-1,-,CASSLAASNVNEQFF,TGTGCCAGCAGCTTGGCGGCTAGTAACGTGAATGAGCAGTTCTTC
TRBV2,-,TRBJ2-5,-,CASSQKETQYF,TGTGCCAGCAGTCAGAAAGAGACCCAGTACTTC
TRBV12-3/TRBV12-4,-,TRBJ1-5,TRBD1,CASSFKGQGKGDQPQHF,TGTGCCAGCAGTTTCAAGGGACAGGGGAAAGGGGATCAGCCCCAGCATTTT
TRBV29-1,-,TRBJ2-3,TRBD2,CSVGGLAGNGGNTDTQYF,TGCAGCGTTGGGGGACTAGCGGGTAACGGGGGTAACACAGATACGCAGTATTTT
TRBV12-3/TRBV12-4,-,TRBJ2-5,-,CASSPFPGRPSGQETQYF,TGTGCCAGCAGTCCTTTCCCGGGACGCCCCAGCGGGCAAGAGACCCAGTACTTC
TRBV7-2,few,TRBJ2-7,TRBD2,CASSFPTSGTSGEYEQYF,TGTGCCAGCAGCTTTCCTACCAGCGGGACTAGCGGGGAATACGAGCAGTACTTC